What follows are 22 T cell receptor beta chains derived from one specimen sequenced in a study of T cell responses to AZD1222 COVID-19 vaccine. Assay: immunoSEQ multiplex PCR; the TCRdb copy retains only in-frame clones and omits some. The sample includes 210,000 or so clones, roughly 94% of them seen just once. The sample in question was peripheral blood, obtained 28 days after the second dose of the MenACWY control vaccine. Receptors were obtained from an adult who received the MenACWY meningococcal vaccine as a control.

This sequence joins TRBV28 and TRBJ2-1; D unclear. CDR1 is MDHEN, CDR2 SYDVKM, per germline. This CDR3 has 16 residues. Trimming stripped 1 base from V and 0 bases from J, with 10 bases between. Here the CDR3 reads CASSLSSLSSYNEQFF. The CDR3 DNA follows: TGTGCCAGCAGTTTATCTTCGCTGAGCTCCTACAATGAGCAGTTCTTC.

This clone came up a few times. The gene calls are TRBV19 and TRBJ1-2; D not resolved. Germline CDR1 and CDR2: LNHDA and SQIVND (reference sequence). The CDR3 loop spans 12 amino acids. V was pared by 9 bases and J by 8 bases, with 16 bases between. The CDR3 loop is CASGSPELGYTF. The CDR3 DNA is TGTGCCAGCGGATCACCAGAGCTCGGCTACACCTTC. The full variable domain, in which reference TRBV19 and TRBJ1-2 provide the parts outside the CDR3, is DGGITQSPKYLFRKEGQNVTLSCEQNLNHDAMYWYRQDPGQGLRLIYYSQIVNDFQKGDIAEGYSVSREKKESFPLTVTSAQKNPTAFYLCASGSPELGYTFGSGTRLTVV.

The chain recombines TRBV5-6 with TRBJ1-4; D not resolved. The V end was cut by 3 bases, the J end by 4 bases, with 10 bases between. The V gene's germline CDR1 is SGHDT and CDR2 YYEEEE. The CDR3 is 14 amino acids. CDR3 residues: CASSSAGLNEKLFF. CDR3 DNA sequence: TGTGCCAGCAGCTCCGCCGGGCTTAATGAAAAACTGTTTTTT.

The chain combines TRBV5-1 with TRBJ2-1; D is uncertain. Germline-derived CDR1 and CDR2 are SGHRS and YFSETQ. CDR3 length: 15 residues. V was shortened by 0 bases and J by 0 bases, with 7 bases between the two germline ends. The CDR3 coding sequence is TGCGCCAGCAGCTTGGGTTCCAGCTCCTACAATGAGCAGTTCTTC. Its protein is CASSLGSSSYNEQFF.

This chain connects TRBV5-1 to TRBJ2-7; D possibly uses TRBD1 or TRBD2 (6 bases each). CDR1 is SGHRS, CDR2 YFSETQ, per germline. V was clipped by 2 bases and J by 1 base, with 10 bases between them. The CDR3 is made up of 14 amino acids. The CDR3 DNA reads TGCGCCAGCAGCTTACGGGGGCGGTCCTACGAGCAGTACTTC. Translating it yields CASSLRGRSYEQYF. The whole variable domain, remainder taken from reference TRBV5-1 and TRBJ2-7, is KAGVTQTPRYLIKTRGQQVTLSCSPISGHRSVSWYQQTPGQGLQFLFEYFSETQRNKGNFPGRFSGRQFSNSRSEMNVSTLELGDSALYLCASSLRGRSYEQYFGPGTRLTVT.

In its sample, this clone was seen once. The rearrangement uses TRBV2 and TRBJ2-1, with a weak D call TRBD2 (6 bases). V lost 1 base to trimming and J lost 0 bases, with 7 bases between them. The CDR3 length is 15 residues. Germline V CDR1 and CDR2: SNHLY, FYNNEI. The CDR3 sequence: CASSEVSGSYNEQFF. For the CDR3, the DNA is TGTGCCAGCAGTGAAGTTAGCGGCTCCTACAATGAGCAGTTCTTC.

The gene calls are TRBV3-1 (or the pseudogene TRBV3-2) and TRBJ2-7; D remains ambiguous. Germline CDR1 LGHDT, CDR2 YNNKEL (reference sequence). The V end lost 1 base, the J end lost 3 bases, and 4 bases lay between the germline ends. The CDR3 is 12 residues long. Here the CDR3 DNA reads TGTGCCAGCAGCCAAGGGGTCTACGAGCAGTACTTC. Translated, it gives CASSQGVYEQYF.

The genes are TRBV5-1 and TRBJ2-1; D might be TRBD1 or TRBD2, each matching 5 bases. Between the trimmed V and J ends, which lost 1 base and 2 bases, there was a span of 19 bases. CDR3 length: 18 residues. Germline CDR1 SGHRS, CDR2 YFSETQ. The CDR3 sequence is CASSLWAGSRDTYNEQFF. As DNA, the CDR3 is TGCGCCAGCAGCTTGTGGGCAGGGAGTCGTGATACCTACAATGAGCAGTTCTTC.

V usage is TRBV5-6 and J usage is TRBJ1-5; 12 positions match TRBD1. Germline V gene lookup returns CDR1 SGHDT and CDR2 YYEEEE. The trim removed 2 bases at V and 7 bases at J, leaving 10 bases unmatched. This CDR3 has 17 residues. The CDR3 loop reads CASSLFPGQGAGQPQHF. Written as DNA, the CDR3 is TGTGCCAGCAGCTTATTCCCGGGACAGGGGGCTGGGCAGCCCCAGCATTTT.

The rearrangement links TRBV4-2 to TRBJ1-1; TRBD1 matches 7 bases. CDR1 is LGHNA, CDR2 YNFKEQ, per germline. Losses at the gene ends were 6 bases for V and 6 bases for J; bases not matched to a gene: 10. This CDR3 comprises 14 residues. In nucleotides, the CDR3 is TGTGCCAGCAGTCCCGACAGGGACATGCCTGAAGCTTTCTTT. This sequence encodes CASSPDRDMPEAFF.

V is TRBV29-1 and J is TRBJ1-2, with unresolved D. V lost 0 bases to trimming and J lost 0 bases, with 11 bases between them. Germline V lookup: CDR1 SQVTM, CDR2 ANQGSEA. The CDR3 extends over 15 amino acids. CDR3 amino acids: CSVEDPSSANYGYTF. The CDR3 DNA is TGCAGCGTTGAAGATCCGAGCTCCGCTAACTATGGCTACACCTTC.

The CDR3 bases are TGTGCCAGTAGTATAGATCAAGGGACGTACTATGGCTACACCTTC. This sequence encodes CASSIDQGTYYGYTF. The chain carries TRBV19 and TRBJ1-2; D is perhaps TRBD1 (5 bases). The length of the CDR3 is 15 residues. Germline CDR1 LNHDA, CDR2 SQIVND (reference sequence). V lost 0 bases and J lost 3, with 11 bases in between.

As to this clone: In the same sample, other DNA sequences code for this CDR3. The V and J genes are TRBV24-1 and TRBJ1-5; D ambiguous. V lost 3 bases to trimming and J lost 6 bases, with 5 bases between them. In germline, CDR1 is KGHDR, CDR2 SFDVKD. This CDR3 is built from 12 residues. This CDR3 reads CATSDLGQPQHF. CDR3 bases: TGTGCCACCAGTGATCTCGGTCAGCCCCAGCATTTT.

The chain joins TRBV3-1 (or the pseudogene TRBV3-2) to TRBJ1-6; D remains ambiguous. The CDR3 is made up of 13 amino acids. V was trimmed by 2 bases and J by 10 bases, leaving 9 bases between them. Germline V lookup: CDR1 LGHDT, CDR2 YNNKEL (reference sequence). In DNA, the CDR3 is TGTGCCAGCAGCCAACGAGGTGGGTCACCCCTCCACTTT. Residues: CASSQRGGSPLHF.

J is TRBJ2-2 and V is TRBV6-2 or TRBV6-3; TRBD2 matches at 10 bases. The germline CDR1 and CDR2 sequences are MNHEY and SVGEGT. V trimming: 5 bases; J trimming: 5 bases; junction bases outside the gene matches: 5. The CDR3 length is 15 residues. CDR3 nucleotides: TGTGCCAGCAGTAACAAGGGACTAGCGACCGGGGAGCTGTTTTTT. It specifies CASSNKGLATGELFF.

This clone has a single count. The chain uses TRBV9 and TRBJ1-1, with a tentative D call TRBD1 (5 bases). This CDR3 comprises 15 residues. V lost 0 bases and J 5 bases, leaving 14 bases between the germline ends. Per germline, CDR1 SGDLS and CDR2 YYNGEE. Here the CDR3 DNA reads TGTGCCAGCAGCGTAGGTAATCCAGGGATGACTGAAGCTTTCTTT. Amino acids: CASSVGNPGMTEAFF.

This clone was detected only once. V is TRBV19 and J is TRBJ2-7, with D maybe TRBD2 (5 bases). The CDR3 is made up of 11 amino acids. Trimming removed 5 bases at V and 4 bases at J, with 6 bases between. CDR1 LNHDA and CDR2 SQIVND come from the germline V gene (reference sequence). The CDR3 DNA reads TGTGCCAGTAGTCCGGGGTACGAGCAGTACTTC. It codes for CASSPGYEQYF.

The genes are TRBV4-3 and TRBJ1-1, with 7 positions matching TRBD1. V lost 4 bases and J lost 0; bases outside the gene matches: 8. The CDR3 is made up of 16 amino acids. CDR1 and CDR2 from the germline V gene are LGHNA and YSLEER. The CDR3 region is CASSPGPDRLNTEAFF. CDR3 DNA sequence: TGCGCCAGCAGCCCTGGCCCGGACAGGCTGAACACTGAAGCTTTCTTT.

CDR3 nucleotide sequence: TGTGCCAGTAGTATGACAGGGGGGACTGAAGCTTTCTTT. Residues: CASSMTGGTEAFF. This sequence joins TRBV19 and TRBJ1-1; 9 nucleotides align to TRBD1. This CDR3 is built from 13 residues. Unmatched junction bases numbered 1, after V lost 3 bases and J lost 5 bases. Per the germline V gene, CDR1 is LNHDA and CDR2 is SQIVND (reference sequence).

The chain combines TRBV5-1 with TRBJ2-7; the match to TRBD1 covers 8 bases. J gave up 7 bases and V 6 bases, and 9 bases lay outside the gene matches. This CDR3 contains 13 residues. CDR1 is SGHRS and CDR2 is YFSETQ in the germline V gene. For the CDR3, the DNA is TGCGCCAGCACCGGGCAGGGGGCCGGGGAGCAGTACTTC. Translated: CASTGQGAGEQYF.

The chain uses TRBV5-4 and TRBJ2-1; 7 bases fit TRBD1. Trimming cost V 1 base and J 5 bases; bases outside gene matches: 3. Germline V gene lookup returns CDR1 SGHNT and CDR2 YYREEE (reference sequence). This CDR3 has 14 residues. CDR3 DNA: TGTGCCAGCAGCTTGACAGGGGAAGACAATGAGCAGTTCTTC. This gives the protein CASSLTGEDNEQFF.

The DNA for the CDR3 is TGCAGTGCTAGTATGGGGAGCGGCTACACCTTC. Translated: CSASMGSGYTF. V is TRBV20-1 and J is TRBJ1-2; no clear D gene. CDR3 length: 11 amino acids. Germline CDR1 DFQATT, CDR2 SNEGSKA (reference sequence). Trimming pared 3 bases from V and 8 bases from J, leaving 10 bases between.